The clone carrying this T cell receptor beta chain was seen a few times. The antigen is undetermined. These data originate in a study of human T cells and chemical hapten exposure. Background on the study: Across its roughly 24 weeks, the study gave patients weekly diphenylcyclopropenone doses to the scalp.

MiXCR, run by TCRdb on the RACE reads, gives a single entry per CDR3 protein. The repertoire holds some 91,000 distinct CDR3 sequences, with roughly an eighth as singletons. This CDR3 is built from 12 residues. The germline CDR1 and CDR2 sequences are MNHEY and SMNVEV (reference sequence). Trimming removed 4 bases at V and 7 bases at J, with 11 bases between. This sample's time point: patch test 1, 2 weeks after DPC sensitization. Treatment reported: therapeutic diphenylcyclopropenone sensitization with weekly scalp DPC. Study outcomes and limitations: Alopecia was present in the donors, so their immune response may differ from healthy people's.

Here the sequenced sample was whole blood, taken in connection with sensitization to the hapten diphenylcyclopropenone (DPC). The sequence derives from a woman in her 40s with alopecia areata. Some clones in this sample may be carry-over from other donors' samples. The rearrangement uses TRBV27 and TRBJ2-7; D is unclear. The CDR3 sequence: CASSSSLGEQYF. CDR3 nucleotides: TGTGCCAGCAGTTCCTCCCTCGGGGAGCAGTACTTC.